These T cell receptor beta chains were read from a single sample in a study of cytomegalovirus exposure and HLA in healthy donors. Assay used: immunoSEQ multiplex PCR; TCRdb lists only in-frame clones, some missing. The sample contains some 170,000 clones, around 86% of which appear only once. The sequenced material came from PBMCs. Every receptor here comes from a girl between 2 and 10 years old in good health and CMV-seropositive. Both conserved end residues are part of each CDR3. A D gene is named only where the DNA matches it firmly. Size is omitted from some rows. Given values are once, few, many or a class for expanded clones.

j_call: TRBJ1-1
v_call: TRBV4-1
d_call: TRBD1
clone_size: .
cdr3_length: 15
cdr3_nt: TGCGCCAGCAGCCTACGGACAGGGGGCGACACTGAAGCTTTCTTT
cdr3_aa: CASSLRTGGDTEAFF

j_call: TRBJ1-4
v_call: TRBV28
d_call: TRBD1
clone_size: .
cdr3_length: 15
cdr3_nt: TGTGCCAGCAGTTTATGGGCAGGGGGGAATGAAAAACTGTTTTTT
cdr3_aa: CASSLWAGGNEKLFF

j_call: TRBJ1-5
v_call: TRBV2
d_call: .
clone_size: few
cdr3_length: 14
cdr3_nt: TGTGCCAGCAGTGAAATGGGCAGCTATCAGCCCCAGCATTTT
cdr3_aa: CASSEMGSYQPQHF

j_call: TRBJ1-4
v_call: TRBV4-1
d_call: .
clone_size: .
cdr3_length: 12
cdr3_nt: TGCGCCAGCAGCCAACTCAATGAAAAACTGTTTTTT
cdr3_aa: CASSQLNEKLFF

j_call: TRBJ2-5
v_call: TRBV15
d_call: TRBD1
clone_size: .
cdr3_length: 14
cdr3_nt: TGTGCCACCAGCGCCGGACAGGGGAATCCGACCCAGTACTTC
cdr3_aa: CATSAGQGNPTQYF

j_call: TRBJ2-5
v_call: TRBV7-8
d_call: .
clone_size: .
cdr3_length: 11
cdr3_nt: TGTGCCAGCAGCTTAACTGAGACCCAGTACTTC
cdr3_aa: CASSLTETQYF

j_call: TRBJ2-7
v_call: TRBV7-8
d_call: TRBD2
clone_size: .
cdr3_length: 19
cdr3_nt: TGTGCCAGCAGCTTTAGTAACCCCGGGAGGGGGGGCCGCTCCTACGAGCAGTACTTC
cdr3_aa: CASSFSNPGRGGRSYEQYF

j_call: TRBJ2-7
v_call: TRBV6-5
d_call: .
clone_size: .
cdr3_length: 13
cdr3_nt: TGTGCCAGCAGCCCCGGGACTGTCTACGAGCAGTACTTC
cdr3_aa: CASSPGTVYEQYF

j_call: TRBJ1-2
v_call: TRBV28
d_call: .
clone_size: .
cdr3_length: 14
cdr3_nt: TGTGCCAGCAGTTTACTTGGGGGCAACTATGGCTACACCTTC
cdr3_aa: CASSLLGGNYGYTF

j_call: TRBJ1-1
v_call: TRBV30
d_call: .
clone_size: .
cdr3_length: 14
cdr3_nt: TGTGCCTGGAGCGCTGGGCGGGTGAACACTGAAGCTTTCTTT
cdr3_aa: CAWSAGRVNTEAFF

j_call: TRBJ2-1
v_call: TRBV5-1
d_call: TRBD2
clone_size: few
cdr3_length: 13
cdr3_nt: TGCGCCAGCAGATTCCCTAGCGGCTATGAGCAGTTCTTC
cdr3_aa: CASRFPSGYEQFF

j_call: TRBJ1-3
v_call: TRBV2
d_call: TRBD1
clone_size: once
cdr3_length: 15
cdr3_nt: TGTGCCAGCAGATACAGGGGGAAGGCTGGAAACACCATATATTTT
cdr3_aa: CASRYRGKAGNTIYF

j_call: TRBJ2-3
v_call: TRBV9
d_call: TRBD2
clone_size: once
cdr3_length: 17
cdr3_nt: TGTGCCAGCAGCGCGAGTCCTAGCGGGAGTCCCCCAGATACGCAGTATTTT
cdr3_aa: CASSASPSGSPPDTQYF

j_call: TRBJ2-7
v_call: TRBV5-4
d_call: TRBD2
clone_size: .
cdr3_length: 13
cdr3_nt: TGTGCCAGCAGGACCTGGGGAGGGCGCGAGCAGTACTTC
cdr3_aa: CASRTWGGREQYF

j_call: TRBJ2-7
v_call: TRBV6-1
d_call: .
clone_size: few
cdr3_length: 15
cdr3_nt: TGTGCCAGCAGTGACAGGGGGGACAGCTCCTACGAGCAGTACTTC
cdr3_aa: CASSDRGDSSYEQYF

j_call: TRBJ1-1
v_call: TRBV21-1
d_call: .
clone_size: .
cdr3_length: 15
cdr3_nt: TGTGCCAGCAGCAAAGCGAAGGGGTTGAACACTGAAGCTTTCTTT
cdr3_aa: CASSKAKGLNTEAFF

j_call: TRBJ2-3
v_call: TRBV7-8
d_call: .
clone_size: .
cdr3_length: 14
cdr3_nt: TGTGCCAGCAGCCCGGGACTTCGCGAGGGGACGCAGTATTTT
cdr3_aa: CASSPGLREGTQYF

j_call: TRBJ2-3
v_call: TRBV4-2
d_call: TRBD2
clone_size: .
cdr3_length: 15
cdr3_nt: TGTGCCAGCAGCCAAGGTGGACTAGCCACAGATACGCAGTATTTT
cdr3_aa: CASSQGGLATDTQYF

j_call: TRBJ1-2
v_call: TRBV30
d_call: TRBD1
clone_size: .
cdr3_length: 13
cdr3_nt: TGTGCCTGGAGTGTACCAGGGACAGGGGGCTACACCTTC
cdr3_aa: CAWSVPGTGGYTF

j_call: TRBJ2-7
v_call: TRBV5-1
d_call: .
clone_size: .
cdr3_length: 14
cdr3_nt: TGCGCCAGCAGCTTGATGCGTTTTTCATCCGAGCAGTACTTC
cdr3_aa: CASSLMRFSSEQYF

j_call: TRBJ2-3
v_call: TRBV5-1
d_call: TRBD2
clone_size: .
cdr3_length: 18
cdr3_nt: TGCGCCAGCAGCTTGGCCAAAGGAGCGGGAGCTTCCACAGATACGCAGTATTTT
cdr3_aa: CASSLAKGAGASTDTQYF

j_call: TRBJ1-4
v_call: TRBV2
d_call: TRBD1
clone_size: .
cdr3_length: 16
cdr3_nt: TGTGCCAGCAGTCGACAGGGGATTAGAACTAATGAAAAACTGTTTTTT
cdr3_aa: CASSRQGIRTNEKLFF